Listed below are T cell receptor beta chains from one sample, sequenced in a study of early T cells in non-severe SARS-CoV-2 infection. TCRdb passed the 5' RACE reads through MiXCR, listing each CDR3 protein once. The sample lists some 30,000 distinct CDR3 sequences, approximately 5.3% occurring once. The material sequenced was whole blood. All receptors come from an adult who was a healthcare worker with PCR-confirmed SARS-CoV-2 infection or an uninfected control (not recorded which). Each CDR3 is given without its conserved first and last residue.

j_call: TRBJ2-7; v_call: TRBV9; cdr3_aa: ASSVRATGTGTSRYEQY
j_call: TRBJ2-2; v_call: TRBV29-1; cdr3_aa: SVEEGTGTGELF
j_call: TRBJ2-3; v_call: TRBV20-1; cdr3_aa: SAFTGDASGRLYTQY
j_call: TRBJ1-2; v_call: TRBV18; cdr3_aa: ASSPLGQGEYGYT
j_call: TRBJ2-2; v_call: TRBV12-3/TRBV12-4; cdr3_aa: ASSLVGQGSNTGELF
j_call: TRBJ2-6; v_call: TRBV4-3; cdr3_aa: ASSQDQDRGRDVLT
j_call: TRBJ1-5; v_call: TRBV5-1; cdr3_aa: ASSWGTGSNQPQH
j_call: TRBJ2-7; v_call: TRBV20-1; cdr3_aa: SARAYGFSYEQY
j_call: TRBJ1-1; v_call: TRBV20-1; cdr3_aa: SARGQMNTEAF
j_call: TRBJ1-1; v_call: TRBV20-1; cdr3_aa: SARKQPNTEAF
j_call: TRBJ2-7; v_call: TRBV6-5; cdr3_aa: ASRPPGSYEQY
j_call: TRBJ2-7; v_call: TRBV20-1; cdr3_aa: SARDQVHRDYEQY
j_call: TRBJ2-2; v_call: TRBV11-2; cdr3_aa: ASGSQITGELF
j_call: TRBJ1-2; v_call: TRBV7-2; cdr3_aa: ASSATGFYGYT
j_call: TRBJ2-5; v_call: TRBV29-1; cdr3_aa: SAASETQY
j_call: TRBJ2-5; v_call: TRBV7-6; cdr3_aa: ASSSHGGQETQY
j_call: TRBJ1-1; v_call: TRBV12-3/TRBV12-4; cdr3_aa: ASSLLPGLNTEAF
j_call: TRBJ2-2; v_call: TRBV20-1; cdr3_aa: SASLAGETGELF
j_call: TRBJ2-5; v_call: TRBV29-1; cdr3_aa: SIRRGTDLQETQY
j_call: TRBJ2-5; v_call: TRBV6-5; cdr3_aa: ASSYSKPRSRETQY
j_call: TRBJ2-1; v_call: TRBV5-1; cdr3_aa: ASSLTGTSGQNEQF
j_call: TRBJ2-7; v_call: TRBV7-8; cdr3_aa: ASSPVTGLGSYEQY
j_call: TRBJ1-2; v_call: TRBV28; cdr3_aa: ASSLGAYGYT
j_call: TRBJ1-2; v_call: TRBV12-3/TRBV12-4; cdr3_aa: ASSLGQGVAGYT
j_call: TRBJ1-4; v_call: TRBV4-3; cdr3_aa: ASSQERMGQLTNEKLF
j_call: TRBJ2-5; v_call: TRBV10-3; cdr3_aa: AISEGLEVAGQETQY
j_call: TRBJ2-1; v_call: TRBV7-2; cdr3_aa: ASSLVSGSRNEQF
j_call: TRBJ2-1; v_call: TRBV5-1; cdr3_aa: ASSTTPNPYNEQF
j_call: TRBJ1-1; v_call: TRBV28; cdr3_aa: ASRLDRGLREAF
j_call: TRBJ2-1; v_call: TRBV5-1; cdr3_aa: ASSFIRGSTYNEQF
j_call: TRBJ2-7; v_call: TRBV14; cdr3_aa: ASSQGYEQY
j_call: TRBJ1-1; v_call: TRBV12-3/TRBV12-4; cdr3_aa: ASRQTGSARAF
j_call: TRBJ2-1; v_call: TRBV12-3/TRBV12-4; cdr3_aa: ASSSPPSGIGNEQF
j_call: TRBJ2-5; v_call: TRBV6-6; cdr3_aa: ASSYPGQLDQETQY
j_call: TRBJ1-3; v_call: TRBV9; cdr3_aa: ASSVEGHHISGNTIY
j_call: TRBJ1-1; v_call: TRBV6-2/TRBV6-3; cdr3_aa: ASISVRENTEAF
j_call: TRBJ1-4; v_call: TRBV5-1; cdr3_aa: ASSLGGSLGTNEKLF
j_call: TRBJ1-6; v_call: TRBV28; cdr3_aa: ASTSGAEHSPLH
j_call: TRBJ1-2; v_call: TRBV3-1; cdr3_aa: ASRSGTERHGYT
j_call: TRBJ2-7; v_call: TRBV15; cdr3_aa: ATSRDPLGRGQNEQY
j_call: TRBJ2-5; v_call: TRBV7-6; cdr3_aa: ASSLAIAGGQETQY
j_call: TRBJ2-2; v_call: TRBV6-5; cdr3_aa: ASLGPTGELF
j_call: TRBJ1-4; v_call: TRBV12-3/TRBV12-4; cdr3_aa: ASSRQAGEKLF
j_call: TRBJ2-7; v_call: TRBV20-1; cdr3_aa: SAKRYHHGVAYEQY
j_call: TRBJ2-1; v_call: TRBV5-6; cdr3_aa: ASVGYSSYNEQF
j_call: TRBJ2-7; v_call: TRBV20-1; cdr3_aa: SARETPEQY
j_call: TRBJ2-3; v_call: TRBV7-2; cdr3_aa: ASSLILGRGSRTDTQY